This T cell receptor beta chain appears in the sequencing data of a study of T cells after yellow fever vaccination (dated by TCRdb to between 2018 and 2021). Regarding the research as a whole: Libraries from fractions with low cell numbers were prepared with the SMART-Seq v4 Ultra Low Input RNA kit. Two healthy male donors, one aged 18 to 30 and one aged 30 to 39 years, were included in the cohort. To follow T-cell clones before and after both primary and booster YFV17D yellow fever vaccination, bulk TCR alpha and beta repertoires underwent longitudinal sequencing. Blood was collected at multiple timepoints before and after primary and secondary immunization, and bulk PBMC replicates and cell subsets were isolated.

According to the study, the label for this sample's treatment or condition signals: live attenuated yellow fever vaccine strain. At each blood-draw timepoint, two biological replicates of bulk PBMCs were obtained. A standard Ficoll-Paque protocol was used to isolate PBMCs from peripheral blood. TriZol was used to extract RNA from bulk PBMCs, CD4 and CD8 fractions, and dextramer-positive and dextramer-negative fractions. For CDR1 and CDR2, the germline V gene lists MNHEY and SVGEGT. Between the V and J ends, shortened by 5 bases and 0 bases respectively, the junction contains 16 bases. Counted from cysteine to phenylalanine, this CDR3 has 17 amino acids. Only the CDR3 region is kept as DNA, spanning 51 bases read in frame from base 1. On this clonotype itself: The target of this receptor is not known. No much larger clonotype is one base removed from it; base qualities were not supplied.

TCR cDNA was synthesized by 5'RACE template switching, through which a universal primer site and unique molecular identifiers were introduced. cDNA synthesis was primed from both the TCR alpha and TCR beta constant segments. Library amplification involved two PCR steps, and the second step added sample barcodes and sequencing adapters. Sequencing of libraries was done on Illumina HiSeq 2500 (2x100 bp) or NovaSeq (2x150 bp). As for the authors' bioinformatics: MIGEC was used to demultiplex reads and collapse the reads into UMI consensus sequences, and MiXCR was used for V(D)J alignment. Clonotypes responding to the vaccine were identified with edgeR on replicate PBMC samples, with the criteria of FDR below 0.01 and a log2 fold change above 5 up to day 15. Each bulk clonotype received a CD4 or CD8 identity based on whether the sequenced CD4 or CD8 repertoire contained that clonotype at higher abundance. TCRdb reprocessing: public reads trimmed at Q25 with fastp, clones called with MiXCR, in-frame beta chains kept. Entries are consolidated by CDR3 protein sequence, retaining the most common genes and DNA. What appears here as the V and J calls and clone size reflects TCRdb's work, not the paper's. This sample gives some 670,000 distinct CDR3 sequences in total; approximately 13% of them show up just once. The ten biggest clones cover 14% to 15% of the sample.

Results the study describes overall, beyond this receptor: Compared with the primary T-cell response, the secondary T-cell response was weaker but faster, peaking on day 5 rather than day 15. Computational filtering was required because FACS-sorted repertoires could contain abundant contaminating clonotypes from the bulk population. Only a couple of donors were included in the study, so the extent to which the findings can be generalized is limited. A small share of clonotypes was detected in both CD4 and CD8 compartments, with the overlap likely arising from convergent recombination. After the booster, most clones that had expanded after primary vaccination were detected again (around 95% of CD4 and around nine tenths of CD8), suggesting broad maintenance of memory.

The sequence was collected from a man between 25 and 39 years old who received the YFV17D yellow fever vaccine. The sequence is built from TRBV6-2 or TRBV6-3 and TRBJ2-2; possibly the D gene is TRBD2, per 5 matching bases. This specimen consisted of PBMCs, obtained on the day of the yellow fever booster vaccination. The CDR3 here reads CASSGSTQVANTGELFF. The bases read TGTGCCAGCAGTGGGAGTACGCAGGTCGCGAACACCGGGGAGCTGTTTTTT.